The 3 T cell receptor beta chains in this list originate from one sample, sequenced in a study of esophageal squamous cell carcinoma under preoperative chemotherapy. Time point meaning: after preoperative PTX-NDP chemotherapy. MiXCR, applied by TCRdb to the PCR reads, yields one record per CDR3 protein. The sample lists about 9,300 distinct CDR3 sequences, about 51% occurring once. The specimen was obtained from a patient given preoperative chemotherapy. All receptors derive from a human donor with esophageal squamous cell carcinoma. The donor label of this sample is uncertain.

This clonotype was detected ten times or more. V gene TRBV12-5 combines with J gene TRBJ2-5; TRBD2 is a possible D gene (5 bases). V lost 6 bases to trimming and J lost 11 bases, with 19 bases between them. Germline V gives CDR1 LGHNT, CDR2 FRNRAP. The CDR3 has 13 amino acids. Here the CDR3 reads CASGPSRYNEQYF. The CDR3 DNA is TGTGCTAGTGGACCTAGCCGCTACAATGAGCAGTACTTC.

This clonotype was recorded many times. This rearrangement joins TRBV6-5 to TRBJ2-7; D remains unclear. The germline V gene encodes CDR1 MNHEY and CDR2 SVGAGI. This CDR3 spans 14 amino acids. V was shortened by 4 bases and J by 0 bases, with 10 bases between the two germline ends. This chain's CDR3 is CASSWQASSYEQYF. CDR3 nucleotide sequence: TGTGCCAGCAGTTGGCAGGCGAGCTCCTACGAGCAGTACTTC.

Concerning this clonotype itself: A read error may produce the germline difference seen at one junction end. CDR3 amino acids: CASRGRGDKDTQYF. The CDR3 region has the DNA TGTGCCAGCAGGGGCAGGGGCGACAAAGACACGCAGTATTTC. The chain has TRBV6-1 and TRBJ2-4, with D possibly TRBD1 on 6 matching bases. CDR1 is MNHNS, CDR2 SASEGT, per germline. This CDR3 comprises 14 residues.